A single sample gave rise to the 29 T cell receptor beta chains below, sequenced in a study of identical twins. TCRdb reprocessed the 5' RACE reads via MiXCR and lists one record per CDR3 protein. Among 1.5 million to 2 million distinct CDR3 sequences listed, less than 35% were seen once. The sequenced material came from cord blood. Receptors originate from a newborn girl in good health.

In its sample, this clonotype was seen a few times. CDR3 sequence reads: CASSVGSGSATEAFF. CDR3 sequence (DNA): TGTGCCAGCAGTGTTGGGTCAGGGTCGGCCACTGAAGCTTTCTTT. The chain combines TRBV6-4 with TRBJ1-1, with a weak D call TRBD1 (5 bases). In germline, CDR1 is MRHNA, CDR2 SNTAGT. The CDR3 is 15 amino acids. V lost 4 bases and J lost 4, with 16 bases in between.

The chain couples TRBV6-1 to TRBJ2-1; D is unresolved. In germline, CDR1 is MNHNS, CDR2 SASEGT. The CDR3 totals 13 residues. The germline V and J ends were trimmed by 7 bases and 7 bases, with 14 bases remaining between them. The CDR3 nucleotides are TGTGCCAGCACCGAGGACCCCTGGAATGAGCAGTTCTTC. This translates into CASTEDPWNEQFF.

This clonotype was detected ten times or more. The chain combines TRBV12-3 or TRBV12-4 with TRBJ2-7, with 7 bases aligning to TRBD1. V was pared by 7 bases and J by 3 bases, with 6 bases of the junction left unmatched. This CDR3 contains 13 residues. The CDR3 region is CASIGTVNYEQYF. The CDR3 region has the DNA TGTGCCAGCATCGGGACAGTGAACTACGAGCAGTACTTC.

This clonotype has a count of ten or more. J is TRBJ2-1 and V is TRBV2, with D perhaps TRBD1 (6 bases). This CDR3 is 13 amino acids long. Trimming shortened V by 0 bases and J by 6 bases, and 6 bases separated the two germline ends. Germline V lookup: CDR1 SNHLY, CDR2 FYNNEI. This CDR3 reads CASSEARGNEQFF. CDR3 nucleotides: TGTGCCAGCAGTGAAGCCAGGGGCAATGAGCAGTTCTTC.

This clonotype has a handful of counts. The chain is built from TRBV6-1 and TRBJ2-7; 11 bases fit TRBD1. The CDR3 is 14 amino acids. Germline V gene data show CDR1 as MNHNS and CDR2 as SASEGT. V lost 6 bases, J lost 2 bases, and 3 bases stayed unmatched. CDR3 region: CASRGTGGTYEQYF. The CDR3 bases are TGTGCCAGCAGAGGGACAGGGGGTACCTACGAGCAGTACTTC.

On this clonotype: Compared with germline, one end of the junction differs, possibly owing to a read error. The V call is TRBV20-1, the J call TRBJ2-3; 12 bases are shared with TRBD1. Germline V CDR1 and CDR2: DFQATT, SNEGSKA (reference sequence). The CDR3 loop spans 14 amino acids. The CDR3 reads CSAGGTGGTDTQYF. Here the CDR3 DNA reads TGCAGTGCTGGAGGGACAGGGGGCACAGACACGCAGTATTTT.

This clonotype was seen more than once but under ten times. The V gene is TRBV12-3 or TRBV12-4, the J gene TRBJ2-7, with D perhaps assigned TRBD1 or TRBD2 (5 bases each). The germline V and J ends were trimmed by 7 bases and 2 bases, with 12 bases remaining between them. CDR3 size: 13 residues. CDR3 sequence: CASTPGRAYEQYF. CDR3 coding DNA: TGTGCCAGCACCCCGGGACGCGCCTACGAGCAGTACTTC.

The chain uses TRBV10-3 and TRBJ2-6; TRBD2 matches 7 bases. J was trimmed by 1 base and V by 2 bases; bases with no gene match: 2. The V gene's germline CDR1 is ENHRY and CDR2 SYGVKD. This CDR3 is 16 amino acids long. The CDR3 sequence: CAISEARGSGANVLTF. The CDR3 nucleotides are TGTGCCATCAGTGAGGCGCGGGGGTCTGGGGCCAACGTCCTGACTTTC.

This chain joins TRBV3-1 and TRBJ2-5; no clear D gene. The CDR3 loop spans 16 amino acids. V was trimmed by 6 bases and J by 2 bases, leaving 19 bases between them. Germline lookup yields CDR1 LGHDT and CDR2 YNNKEL (reference sequence). CDR3 loop: CASSPHTRMSQETQYF. The DNA for the CDR3 is TGTGCCAGCAGTCCTCATACCCGTATGAGTCAAGAGACCCAGTACTTC.

This chain links TRBV5-5 with TRBJ1-1, with D hard to call. The CDR3 loop spans 13 amino acids. V was trimmed by 5 bases and J by 1 base, leaving 9 bases between them. Germline V gene data show CDR1 as SGHKS and CDR2 as YYEKEE (reference sequence). CDR3 protein: CASRHGGNTEAFF. Here the CDR3 DNA reads TGTGCCAGCAGACATGGTGGGAACACTGAAGCTTTCTTT.

This clonotype turned up a few times. For the CDR3, the DNA is TGTGCCAGCAGCCAGCGGGCGTTCTACAATGAGCAGTTCTTC. Protein: CASSQRAFYNEQFF. The chain links TRBV28 to TRBJ2-1; the D gene is possibly TRBD2 (6 bases). Germline assignment: CDR1 MDHEN and CDR2 SYDVKM. The CDR3 totals 14 residues. Trimming removed 6 bases from V and 3 bases from J, with 12 bases in between.

This chain joins TRBV5-6 and TRBJ2-1; 13 nucleotides align to TRBD2. Trimming took 2 bases from V and 7 from J; bases not matched to a gene: 3. Germline V gives CDR1 SGHDT, CDR2 YYEEEE. This CDR3 contains 15 residues. The CDR3 here is CASSFQGLAGNEQFF. CDR3 bases: TGTGCCAGCAGCTTTCAGGGACTAGCGGGAAATGAGCAGTTCTTC.

The V call is TRBV28, the J call TRBJ2-4, with 8 bases identical to TRBD2. From germline, CDR1 is MDHEN and CDR2 SYDVKM. Losses at the gene ends were 3 bases for V and 13 bases for J; bases not matched to a gene: 14. This CDR3 comprises 15 residues. This CDR3 reads CASSFPGTSIFAQYF. CDR3 nucleotides: TGTGCCAGCAGTTTTCCCGGGACTAGTATTTTCGCGCAGTACTTC.

About this clonotype itself: A much larger clone lies a single base off, so this may be a read error. The chain links TRBV11-2 to TRBJ2-7, with TRBD2 as a possible D gene (5 bases). CDR1 and CDR2 from the germline V gene are SGHAT and FQNNGV. This CDR3 region has 15 residues. The CDR3 reads CASSLVAPYSCEQYF. The CDR3 region has the DNA TGTGCCAGCAGCTTAGTAGCGCCCTACTCCTGCGAGCAGTACTTC.

CDR3 amino acids: CSVGRGMDEQFF. CDR3 DNA: TGCAGCGTTGGGCGGGGGATGGATGAGCAGTTCTTC. The chain carries TRBV29-1 and TRBJ2-1; 7 bases map to TRBD2. V shed 4 bases, J shed 8 bases, and the junction held 5 bases outside the gene matches. This CDR3 contains 12 residues. Germline V CDR1 and CDR2: SQVTM, ANQGSEA.

The chain recombines TRBV28 with TRBJ2-3, with TRBD1 identical over 7 bases. CDR1 and CDR2 from the germline V gene are MDHEN and SYDVKM. The V segment lost 4 bases and the J segment 5 bases; nucleotides outside the gene matches: 3. The CDR3 length is 13 residues. The chain's CDR3 is CASSSDRRDTQYF. The CDR3, as DNA: TGTGCCAGCAGTTCGGACAGGCGAGATACGCAGTATTTT.

This clonotype has only a few counts. This chain connects TRBV2 to TRBJ1-2, with D maybe TRBD1 (6 bases). Looked up from germline, CDR1 is SNHLY and CDR2 is FYNNEI. The CDR3 contains 11 residues. V was shortened by 8 bases and J by 8 bases, with 12 bases between the two germline ends. The CDR3 region is CASRLDSGYTF. CDR3 nucleotides: TGTGCCAGCCGCCTGGACAGCGGCTACACCTTC.

V is TRBV6-1 and J is TRBJ1-1, with D tentatively TRBD1 (5 bases). Germline-derived CDR1 and CDR2 are MNHNS and SASEGT. V lost 1 base and J 7 bases, leaving 7 bases between the germline ends. CDR3 length: 12 residues. DNA for the CDR3: TGTGCCAGCAGTGAAGGGGGGTTTGAAGCTTTCTTT. Its protein is CASSEGGFEAFF.

This clonotype has only a few counts. The chain employs TRBV7-2 and TRBJ2-5; no reliable D call. The ends were cut back, 1 base at V and 13 bases at J, with 16 bases in the middle. This CDR3 comprises 13 residues. Looked up from germline, CDR1 is SGHTA and CDR2 is FQGNSA. CDR3 in amino acids: CASSLGSLGKGYF. DNA for the CDR3: TGTGCCAGCAGCTTAGGGAGCCTAGGGAAGGGGTACTTC. The full variable domain, in which reference TRBV7-2 and TRBJ2-5 provide the parts outside the CDR3, is GAGVSQSPSNKVTEKGKDVELRCDPISGHTALYWYRQSLGQGLEFLIYFQGNSAPDKSGLPSDRFSAERTGGSVSTLTIQRTQQEDSAVYLCASSLGSLGKGYFGPGTRLLVL.

This clonotype turned up a few times. The V call is TRBV24-1, the J call TRBJ2-3; 8 bases fit TRBD1. In germline, CDR1 is KGHDR, CDR2 SFDVKD. CDR3 length: 18 amino acids. The ends lost 3 bases at V and 13 bases at J; junction bases unmatched: 23. The CDR3 region is CATSDTAGDRYAAPRKYF. The CDR3 bases are TGTGCCACCAGTGATACGGCCGGGGACAGGTACGCCGCCCCGAGAAAGTATTTT.

This clonotype was seen ten or more times. The chain couples TRBV25-1 to TRBJ1-4, with 7 bases matching TRBD1. Germline V CDR1 and CDR2: MGHDK, SYGVNS. This CDR3 is built from 12 residues. Germline trimming cut 4 bases from V and 7 bases from J; bases unmatched to any gene: 0. The CDR3 sequence: CASSGQGEKLFF. For the CDR3, the DNA is TGTGCCAGCAGTGGACAGGGTGAAAAACTGTTTTTT.

The chain carries TRBV4-2 and TRBJ2-1; TRBD2 aligns across 9 bases. The J segment lost 3 bases and the V segment lost 0 bases, leaving 3 bases of the junction unmatched. Germline assignment: CDR1 LGHNA and CDR2 YNFKEQ. The CDR3 loop spans 16 amino acids. The CDR3 sequence is CASSQEPSGDYNEQFF. The CDR3 DNA reads TGTGCCAGCAGCCAAGAGCCTAGCGGGGACTACAATGAGCAGTTCTTC.

This clonotype has more than one count but fewer than ten. The V gene is TRBV5-1, the J gene TRBJ2-1, with 10 bases lining up with TRBD2. Trimming cost V 0 bases and J 0 bases; bases outside gene matches: 3. CDR3 length: 17 amino acids. Looked up from germline, CDR1 is SGHRS and CDR2 is YFSETQ. CDR3 in amino acids: CASSLVASGSSYNEQFF. CDR3 coding DNA: TGCGCCAGCAGCTTGGTGGCTAGCGGGAGCTCCTACAATGAGCAGTTCTTC.

The DNA of the CDR3 is TGTGCCAGCAGTTGGCGGAGAATTGTTGGCTACACCTTC. This sequence encodes CASSWRRIVGYTF. The chain uses TRBV12-3 or TRBV12-4 and TRBJ1-2; unclear D gene. The CDR3 totals 13 residues. V lost 4 bases to trimming and J lost 7 bases, with 13 bases between them.

This clonotype has just a few counts. V usage is TRBV12-3 or TRBV12-4 and J usage is TRBJ1-2, with D perhaps TRBD1 (5 bases). The CDR3 runs 14 residues. V shed 3 bases and J shed 6 bases, with 14 bases lying between them. CDR3 bases: TGTGCCAGCAGTTTTTCGACAGTTCGCGATGGCTACACCTTC. Translated, it gives CASSFSTVRDGYTF.

This clonotype was detected a few times. The V call is TRBV6-5, the J call TRBJ2-7; the match to TRBD2 covers 13 bases. Germline V CDR1 and CDR2: MNHEY, SVGAGI. The CDR3 loop spans 16 amino acids. The V segment lost 2 bases and the J segment 2 bases; nucleotides outside the gene matches: 3. The chain's CDR3 is CASSYALAGGPYEQYF. As DNA, the CDR3 is TGTGCCAGCAGTTACGCACTAGCGGGAGGGCCCTACGAGCAGTACTTC.

CDR3 in DNA: TGTGCCACCAGCAGAGATCCTACGGGCTACACCTTC. The encoded protein is CATSRDPTGYTF. This sequence joins TRBV15 and TRBJ1-2, with D unclear. Germline V lookup: CDR1 LNHNV, CDR2 YYDKDF (reference sequence). The CDR3 extends over 12 amino acids. Trimming took 0 bases from V and 8 from J, leaving 7 bases between them.

This clonotype appeared a few times. V and J are TRBV10-3 and TRBJ1-1; 9 nucleotides agree with TRBD1. The CDR3 totals 16 residues. V shed 1 base and J 7 bases; nucleotides not matched to a gene: 10. CDR1 is ENHRY, CDR2 SYGVKD, per germline. The CDR3 region is CAISELNNRGQGEAFF. Here the CDR3 DNA reads TGTGCCATCAGTGAGTTAAATAACAGGGGACAGGGTGAAGCTTTCTTT.

V gene TRBV29-1 combines with J gene TRBJ1-2; 10 bases are shared with TRBD1. CDR3 size: 15 residues. V lost 4 bases, J lost 0 bases, and 5 bases stayed unmatched. The germline gives CDR1 SQVTM, CDR2 ANQGSEA. In nucleotides, the CDR3 is TGCAGCGTTGCGGACAGGGGGGATCCTAACTATGGCTACACCTTC. This translates into CSVADRGDPNYGYTF.